These 10 T cell receptor beta chains share one sample of origin, sequenced in a study of T cells in Graves' hyperthyroidism and ophthalmopathy. The TCR beta CDR3 regions underwent amplification using RNA transcripts as the source. A set of HTBI primers served as the primers for a first-round RT-PCR of the TCR CDR3. TCRdb reanalysed the multiplex PCR reads using MiXCR and keeps one entry per CDR3 protein. The sample carries around 690,000 distinct CDR3 sequences, 20% recorded once. Specimen: blood. The receptors were sampled from a young man with Graves' ophthalmopathy.

The chain couples TRBV11-2 to TRBJ1-2, with D perhaps matching TRBD1 (6 bases). The CDR3 has 14 residues. V lost 6 bases and J lost 4, with 15 bases in between. From germline, CDR1 is SGHAT and CDR2 FQNNGV. The CDR3 loop reads CASRATGSSYGYTF. DNA of the CDR3: TGTGCCAGCAGAGCTACAGGGTCGAGCTATGGCTACACCTTC. Combining the CDR3 with reference TRBV11-2 and TRBJ1-2 gives the whole variable domain EAGVAQSPRYKIIEKRQSVAFWCNPISGHATLYWYQQILGQGPKLLIQFQNNGVVDDSQLPKDRFSAERLKGVDSTLKIQPAKLEDSAVYLCASRATGSSYGYTFGSGTRLTVV.

This clonotype was counted many times. The chain couples TRBV5-1 to TRBJ2-7, with TRBD2 matching over 8 bases. Germline V gene lookup returns CDR1 SGHRS and CDR2 YFSETQ. With V trimmed by 8 bases and J by 2 bases, 9 bases remained unmatched. The CDR3 is 14 residues long. The CDR3 region has the DNA TGCGCCAGGGGAAGACTAGCGACGGCCTACGAGCAGTACTTC. It is translated as CARGRLATAYEQYF. Full variable domain (remainder filled in from reference TRBV5-1 and TRBJ2-7): KAGVTQTPRYLIKTRGQQVTLSCSPISGHRSVSWYQQTPGQGLQFLFEYFSETQRNKGNFPGRFSGRQFSNSRSEMNVSTLELGDSALYLCARGRLATAYEQYFGPGTRLTVT.

Regarding this clonotype: Possible read error: a much larger clone is one base away. This chain connects TRBV28 to TRBJ1-2; D gene ambiguous. Germline assignment: CDR1 MDHEN and CDR2 SYDVKM. The CDR3 consists of 13 residues. The CDR3 protein is CAGSFAKDYGYTF. The CDR3, as DNA: TGTGCCGGCAGTTTCGCCAAGGACTATGGCTACACCTTC.

The V and J genes are TRBV29-1 and TRBJ2-7; D may be TRBD2 (5 bases). The CDR3 loop spans 12 amino acids. V shed 5 bases and J shed 2 bases, with 10 bases lying between them. Germline-derived CDR1 and CDR2 are SQVTM and ANQGSEA. Here the CDR3 reads CSVRGSAYEQYF. CDR3 coding DNA: TGCAGCGTTCGGGGTTCGGCCTACGAGCAGTACTTC.

This clonotype has ten or more counts. The chain uses TRBV12-3 or TRBV12-4 and TRBJ2-7; TRBD1 aligns across 8 bases. The CDR3 has 13 amino acids. V gave up 5 bases and J gave up 3 bases; unmatched junction bases: 3. The CDR3 spells CASSRGTGYEQYF. CDR3 DNA sequence: TGTGCCAGCAGTAGAGGGACAGGCTACGAGCAGTACTTC.

The chain combines TRBV28 with TRBJ2-5; no clear D gene. Trimming removed 6 bases from V and 0 bases from J, with 17 bases in between. The V gene's germline CDR1 is MDHEN and CDR2 SYDVKM. This CDR3 is built from 16 residues. The CDR3 loop reads CASRPIRTAYQETQYF. CDR3 nucleotide sequence: TGTGCCAGCAGGCCCATTCGGACGGCGTACCAAGAGACCCAGTACTTC.

This chain uses TRBV20-1 with TRBJ2-7; TRBD1 matches 9 bases. This CDR3 spans 12 amino acids. CDR1 is DFQATT and CDR2 is SNEGSKA in the germline V gene (reference sequence). J lost 6 bases, V lost 7 bases, and 7 bases had no gene match. The CDR3 nucleotides read TGCAGTGTGGACAGGGGACGCGTCGAGCAGTACTTC. Translated: CSVDRGRVEQYF.

The chain combines TRBV19 with TRBJ2-7, with a possible D match to TRBD2 (6 bases). Trimming took off 6 bases at V and 6 bases at J, with 18 bases between the two ends. The CDR3 has 14 amino acids. CDR1 and CDR2 (germline): LNHDA, SQIVND (reference sequence). CDR3 in DNA: TGTGCCAGTAGCCTCGGGGGAGGTCATTTCGAGCAGTACTTC. This translates into CASSLGGGHFEQYF.

The chain recombines TRBV15 with TRBJ2-3, with D perhaps matching TRBD2 (5 bases). The V gene lost 5 bases and the J gene lost 4 bases, with 10 bases spanning the gap. The CDR3 is 13 amino acids. Germline V gene data show CDR1 as LNHNV and CDR2 as YYDKDF (reference sequence). The CDR3 coding sequence is TGTGCCACCAGCCGCGCGGGTTCAGATACGCAGTATTTT. It specifies CATSRAGSDTQYF.

The V and J genes are TRBV11-3 and TRBJ2-7; maybe TRBD2 (6 bases). The CDR3 runs 16 residues. The V gene lost 4 bases and the J gene lost 7 bases, with 23 bases spanning the gap. The germline gives CDR1 SGHNT, CDR2 YENEEA. The CDR3 DNA reads TGTGCCAGCAGCTCCCGTTCGGGGGAGAACGACCTTGAGCAGTACTTC. Its translation is CASSSRSGENDLEQYF.